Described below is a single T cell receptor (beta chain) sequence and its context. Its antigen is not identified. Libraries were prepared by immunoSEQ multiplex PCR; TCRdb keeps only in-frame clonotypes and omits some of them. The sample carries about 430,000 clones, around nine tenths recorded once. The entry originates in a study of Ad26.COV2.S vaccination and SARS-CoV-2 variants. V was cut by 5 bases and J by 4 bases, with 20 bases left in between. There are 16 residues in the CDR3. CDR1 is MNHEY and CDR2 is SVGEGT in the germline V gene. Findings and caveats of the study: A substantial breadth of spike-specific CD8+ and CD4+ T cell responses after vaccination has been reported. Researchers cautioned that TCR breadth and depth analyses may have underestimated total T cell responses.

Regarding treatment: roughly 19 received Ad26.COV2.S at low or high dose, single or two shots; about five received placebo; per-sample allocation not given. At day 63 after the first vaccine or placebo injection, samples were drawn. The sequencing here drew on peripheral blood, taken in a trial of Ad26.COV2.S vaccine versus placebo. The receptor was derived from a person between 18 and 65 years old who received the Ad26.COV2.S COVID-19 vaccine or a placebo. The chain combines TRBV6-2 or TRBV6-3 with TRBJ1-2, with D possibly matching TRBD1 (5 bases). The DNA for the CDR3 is TGTGCCAGCAGTCCGATCGGGCCCTGGGGGATCTATGGCTACACCTTC. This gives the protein CASSPIGPWGIYGYTF.